This is a list of T cell receptor beta chains from one sample in a study of cytomegalovirus exposure and HLA in healthy donors. The method was immunoSEQ multiplex PCR; TCRdb's version includes in-frame clones alone and lacks a portion of them. The sample records about 64,000 clones, 65% to 70% being singletons. The specimen was PBMCs. These TCRs come from a male donor in good health and CMV-seropositive. The CDR3 runs from the conserved cysteine through the conserved F or W. The D gene is left open where the match is weak. The size entry is marked missing in some rows and otherwise reads once, few, many or a size class.

>.|TRBV7-3|15|TRBJ2-1|.
CASSADKSSYNEQFF
TGTGCCAGCAGCGCCGACAAGAGCTCCTACAATGAGCAGTTCTTC
>.|TRBV30|17|TRBJ1-4|.
CAWGLRWGESPDEKLFF
TGTGCCTGGGGCCTTAGGTGGGGCGAGTCCCCTGATGAAAAACTGTTTTTT
>.|TRBV23-1|14|TRBJ2-2|.
CASSQSGEAGELFF
TGCGCCAGCAGTCAATCGGGGGAGGCCGGGGAGCTGTTTTTT
>TRBD1|TRBV10-1|15|TRBJ2-3|.
CASSWDRGGTDTQYF
TGCGCCAGCAGTTGGGACAGGGGTGGCACAGATACGCAGTATTTT
>.|TRBV6-5|12|TRBJ2-4|few
CASNEGAYIQYF
TGTGCCAGCAATGAGGGCGCTTACATTCAGTACTTC
>TRBD2|TRBV5-1|16|TRBJ2-3|medium-sized
CASSDDGGGHRDTQYF
TGCGCCAGCAGCGACGACGGCGGGGGGCACAGAGATACGCAGTATTTT
>.|TRBV12-5|16|TRBJ1-3|.
CASGLGHQISGNTIYF
TGTGCTAGTGGTTTAGGACACCAGATCTCTGGAAACACCATATATTTT
>.|TRBV27|15|TRBJ1-4|.
CASSPGVRSNEKLFF
TGTGCCAGCAGTCCAGGGGTTAGGTCTAATGAAAAACTGTTTTTT
>.|TRBV4-1|14|TRBJ1-1|.
CASRTNRLNTEAFF
TGCGCCAGCCGTACCAATCGGTTGAACACTGAAGCTTTCTTT
>TRBD2|TRBV2|13|TRBJ2-7|few
CASTNTPGGEQYF
TGTGCCAGCACCAATACCCCGGGGGGCGAGCAGTACTTC
>.|TRBV19|13|TRBJ1-5|.
CATAGLSNQPQHF
TGTGCCACCGCGGGTCTGAGCAATCAGCCCCAGCATTTT
>.|TRBV30|13|TRBJ2-7|.
CACGDGQYYEQYF
TGTGCCTGTGGGGACGGACAGTACTACGAGCAGTACTTC
>.|TRBV6-5|14|TRBJ2-7|.
CASTDGPSRREQYF
TGTGCCAGCACCGACGGTCCTTCGAGGAGAGAGCAGTACTTC
>TRBD1|TRBV7-9|18|TRBJ2-1|.
CSSSTRGYGTSSYNEQFF
TGTTCCAGCAGCACCAGGGGGTATGGGACCTCCTCCTACAATGAGCAGTTCTTC
>TRBD1|TRBV7-9|17|TRBJ2-2|few
CSSSPAPGTGGFGELFF
TGTTCCAGCAGCCCCGCCCCCGGGACAGGGGGCTTCGGGGAGCTGTTTTTT
>.|TRBV6-6|13|TRBJ1-6|.
CASSPTVESPLHF
TGTGCCAGCAGTCCCACCGTAGAGTCACCCCTCCACTTT
>.|TRBV14|14|TRBJ2-5|.
CASSETTYQETQYF
TGTGCCAGCAGCGAAACAACGTACCAAGAGACCCAGTACTTC
>.|TRBV15|15|TRBJ1-6|.
CATSMRTAYNSPLHF
TGTGCCACCAGCATGCGGACAGCATATAATTCACCCCTCCACTTT
>.|TRBV11-2|14|TRBJ1-6|.
CASSLDPGNSPLHF
TGTGCCAGCAGCTTAGATCCCGGGAATTCACCCCTCCACTTT
>.|TRBV9|15|TRBJ1-2|.
CASSVATGGNYGYTF
TGTGCCAGCAGCGTAGCTACCGGCGGAAACTATGGCTACACCTTC
>.|TRBV21-1|16|TRBJ1-5|few
CASSKRRVYSNQPQHF
TGTGCCAGCAGCAAAAGGAGAGTTTATAGCAATCAGCCCCAGCATTTT
>.|TRBV7-9|12|TRBJ1-1|.
CASSLDRNEAFF
TGTGCCAGCAGCTTAGACAGGAATGAAGCTTTCTTT
>TRBD2|TRBV5-4|16|TRBJ2-3|.
CASSLSLAGGIDTQYF
TGTGCCAGCAGCTTGTCGCTAGCGGGAGGAATAGATACGCAGTATTTT
>TRBD2|TRBV7-9|14|TRBJ2-2|.
CASSSSGRAGELFF
TGTGCCAGCAGCTCTAGCGGGAGGGCCGGGGAGCTGTTTTTT
>TRBD2|TRBV6-1|11|TRBJ2-7|.
CASRLAIEQYF
TGTGCCAGCCGACTAGCGATCGAGCAGTACTTC
>.|TRBV5-1|14|TRBJ1-1|.
CASSPDSINTEAFF
TGCGCCAGCAGCCCCGACAGTATTAACACTGAAGCTTTCTTT
>TRBD2|TRBV6-5|16|TRBJ2-1|.
CASSYISGTVYNEQFF
TGTGCCAGCAGTTACATTAGCGGGACTGTCTACAATGAGCAGTTCTTC
>.|TRBV27|14|TRBJ2-7|.
CASSLWKGFHEQYF
TGTGCCAGCAGTTTATGGAAGGGGTTCCACGAGCAGTACTTC
>.|TRBV6-1|14|TRBJ2-1|.
CASSLGQSYNEQFF
TGTGCCAGCAGTTTAGGACAATCCTACAATGAGCAGTTCTTC
>.|TRBV9|14|TRBJ2-3|.
CASSVVLASDTQYF
TGTGCCAGCAGCGTAGTCCTAGCATCAGATACGCAGTATTTT
>TRBD1|TRBV18|18|TRBJ2-2|.
CASSLRAGGATNTGELFF
TGTGCCAGCTCGTTAAGGGCAGGGGGAGCCACGAACACCGGGGAGCTGTTTTTT
>.|TRBV2|13|TRBJ1-1|.
CASSRRGNTEAFF
TGTGCCAGCAGCCGAAGGGGGAACACTGAAGCTTTCTTT
>.|TRBV4-3|14|TRBJ1-2|.
CASSETGTNYGYTF
TGCGCCAGCAGCGAAACAGGGACTAACTATGGCTACACCTTC
>.|TRBV7-2|16|TRBJ2-7|few
CASSLARAAGIDEQYF
TGTGCCAGCAGCTTAGCTCGCGCAGCGGGCATTGACGAGCAGTACTTC
>TRBD2|TRBV6-6|16|TRBJ2-2|.
CASSYPGTSQTGELFF
TGTGCCAGCAGTTACCCCGGGACTAGTCAAACCGGGGAGCTGTTTTTT
>TRBD1|TRBV18|15|TRBJ2-3|.
CASSPRGQGTDTQYF
TGTGCCAGCTCACCACGGGGACAGGGCACAGATACGCAGTATTTT
>.|TRBV12-5|16|TRBJ1-1|.
CASGLTPGVGGTEAFF
TGTGCTAGTGGTTTGACTCCAGGGGTCGGTGGGACTGAAGCTTTCTTT
>.|TRBV18|14|TRBJ2-2|few
CASSAGLTSGELFF
TGTGCCAGCTCAGCGGGACTTACATCCGGGGAGCTGTTTTTT
>TRBD2|TRBV5-1|16|TRBJ2-2|.
CASSRLAGVNTGELFF
TGCGCCAGCAGCAGACTAGCGGGGGTGAACACCGGGGAGCTGTTTTTT
>TRBD1|TRBV5-1|16|TRBJ1-2|.
CASSLGPNTGAHGYTF
TGCGCCAGCAGCTTGGGGCCTAACACAGGGGCCCATGGCTACACCTTC
>TRBD1|TRBV6-5|14|TRBJ1-1|few
CASSYLTGKTEAFF
TGTGCCAGCAGTTACCTGACAGGGAAGACTGAAGCTTTCTTT
>TRBD2|TRBV6-5|14|TRBJ2-7|.
CASSPQISGSEQYF
TGTGCCAGCAGCCCCCAGATTAGCGGGAGCGAGCAGTACTTC
>TRBD2|TRBV7-8|17|TRBJ2-5|few
CASSWNGAGGLKETQYF
TGTGCCAGCAGCTGGAATGGGGCGGGGGGCCTCAAAGAGACCCAGTACTTC
>TRBD1|TRBV6-1|14|TRBJ1-2|.
CASRATGDSYGYTF
TGTGCCAGCAGAGCTACAGGGGACAGCTATGGCTACACCTTC
>.|TRBV30|12|TRBJ1-5|.
CAWDQGSQPQHF
TGTGCCTGGGATCAGGGTTCACAGCCCCAGCATTTT
>TRBD1|TRBV7-2|13|TRBJ1-2|.
CASSQDRDYGYTF
TGTGCCAGCAGTCAAGACAGGGACTATGGCTACACCTTC
>.|TRBV27|15|TRBJ2-7|.
CASGGYGYRAYEQYF
TGTGCCAGCGGGGGTTACGGATACAGGGCTTACGAGCAGTACTTC
>TRBD1|TRBV7-9|13|TRBJ2-7|.
CASSPDRDYEQYF
TGTGCCAGCAGCCCGGACAGGGACTACGAGCAGTACTTC
>TRBD1|TRBV11-2|15|TRBJ1-5|.
CASSAGQGRSQPQHF
TGTGCCAGCAGCGCTGGACAGGGCAGGAGTCAGCCCCAGCATTTT
>.|TRBV6-5|13|TRBJ2-7|.
CASSYDYSYEQYF
TGTGCCAGCAGTTACGACTATTCCTACGAGCAGTACTTC
>.|TRBV28|11|TRBJ2-7|.
CASWGTYEQYF
TGTGCCAGCTGGGGCACCTACGAGCAGTACTTC
>.|TRBV5-6|12|TRBJ2-7|.
CASSLPPGWQYF
TGTGCCAGCAGCCTGCCCCCAGGGTGGCAGTACTTC
>TRBD1|TRBV19|18|TRBJ1-6|few
CASSIGPGQGARISPLHF
TGTGCCAGTAGTATAGGACCGGGACAGGGGGCGCGAATTTCACCCCTCCACTTT
>TRBD1|TRBV25-1|17|TRBJ2-4|.
CASSEPGQGFDKNIQYF
TGTGCCAGCAGTGAACCGGGACAGGGGTTTGACAAAAACATTCAGTACTTC
>.|TRBV15|16|TRBJ1-5|few
CATSRGDTRVDQPQHF
TGTGCCACCAGCAGAGGGGACACCAGGGTGGATCAGCCCCAGCATTTT
>.|TRBV7-9|12|TRBJ2-5|.
CASSLVGETQYF
TGTGCCAGCAGCTTAGTCGGTGAGACCCAGTACTTC
>TRBD2|TRBV15|15|TRBJ2-3|few
CATRSSGETSDTQYF
TGTGCCACCAGAAGTAGCGGGGAGACCTCAGATACGCAGTATTTT
>.|TRBV7-6|11|TRBJ2-7|few
CASSLAREQYF
TGTGCCAGCAGCTTAGCGCGCGAGCAGTACTTC
>.|TRBV5-1|13|TRBJ2-7|.
CASSPQGRYEQYF
TGCGCCAGCTCACCCCAGGGCCGCTACGAGCAGTACTTC